This T cell receptor beta chain stems from a study of CXCR3-negative and CXCR3-positive naive CD8 T cells. Findings and limits, study-wide: Comparison of naive subsets found surface CD5 to be comparable, and TCR strength was inferred on the basis of TRB CDR3 properties.

The length of the CDR3 is 13 residues. Germline loops: CDR1 LNHDA, CDR2 SQIVND (reference sequence). The authors prepared UMI-labeled TRB cDNA libraries by 5' RACE. TCRdb processed the 5' RACE reads again and assigns one entry to each CDR3 protein, with no DNA. Recorded for this sample: 45,000 to 55,000 distinct CDR3 sequences. Regarding this clonotype: What it recognizes is unknown.

The TCR was taken from a human donor in good health. Some clones in this sample may be carry-over from other donors' samples. The material sequenced was memory CD8+ T cells from blood. This chain links TRBV19 with TRBJ1-1; TCRdb proposes TRBD1, but this gene call is untestable without DNA. This CDR3 is CAARTGGISEAFF.